Ten or more counts support the clone carrying this TCR beta chain. Its target is unknown. These data belong to a study of molecular identifiers for immune sequencing clone quantification. Study results and caveats: Researchers reportedly could pick up spiked Jurkat TCR RNA from one cell mixed into one million naive cells. Clones above 20 RNA copies contained over 98% of effector molecules and under 1% of naive molecules. Highly expanded clones may be undercounted when identical TCR molecules share barcodes.

Germline V CDR1 and CDR2: SGHTA, FQGNSA. Trimming pared 3 bases from V and 2 bases from J, leaving 10 bases between. CDR3 size: 14 residues. Based on a CD8+CD4-CCR7+CD45RA+ profile, naive CD8 T cells were sorted. TCRdb analysed the PCR reads with MiXCR anew, one entry per CDR3 protein. The sample consists of under 800,000 distinct CDR3 sequences, about 25% of them appearing once. The rearrangement links TRBV7-2 to TRBJ1-1; D is perhaps TRBD1 (5 bases). This clonotype was sampled from a human donor in good health. Some libraries in this study had Jurkat cell RNA spiked in. Sequencing was performed on naive CD8+ T cells from blood, with Jurkat cell RNA spiked in. Stated subset: FACS-sorted CD8+CD4-CCR7+CD45RA+ naive T cells. The CDR3: CASSFLTANTEAFF. The CDR3 region has the DNA TGTGCCAGCAGCTTTCTGACAGCCAACACTGAAGCTTTCTTT.